This TCR beta chain is from a study of post-analysis software for immune sequencing data. Study-level background: Included among the disease courses, which were recorded for the cohort, were relapsing-remitting, secondary progressive and progressive-relapsing multiple sclerosis.

This CDR3 is built from 15 residues. Trimming cost V 2 bases and J 2 bases, with 10 bases left between them. Germline V gene lookup returns CDR1 MDHEN and CDR2 SYDVKM. Overall study results and limits: People with multiple sclerosis had a significantly lower normalized Chao1 diversity than controls did. TRBV5-6, TRBV5-1 and TRBV20-1 were among roughly 5 TRBV segments more frequent in patients than controls.

In the case of this clonotype: Antigen specificity is unknown.

Tagging with unique molecular identifiers was a feature of the TCR beta cDNA libraries. Each CDR3 protein gets one entry after TCRdb re-called the PCR reads with MiXCR. The table records hundreds of thousands of distinct CDR3 sequences, just over 35% of them present only once. The sequenced sample consisted of blood. The receptor was isolated from a girl between 5 and 17 years old with multiple sclerosis. The chain joins TRBV28 to TRBJ2-4; D perhaps matches TRBD2 (5 bases). CDR3 coding DNA: TGTGCCAGCAGTTTAGGACTGTCGACCAAAAACATTCAGTACTTC. It encodes CASSLGLSTKNIQYF.